This T cell receptor (beta chain) derives from a study of blood T cell repertoires in COVID-19. Study overall: Samples taken during acute and convalescent COVID-19 were collected in the United States, Italy and Spain. Sources were T cells, B-cell-depleted T cells, or PBMCs; the material itself was cDNA or gDNA.

Patients of the Seattle cohort, enrolled during active infection, were followed longitudinally. TCRdb keeps only in-frame clones here, not all; method: immunoSEQ multiplex PCR. The sample lists about 270,000 clones, approximately 87% occurring once. This clonotype was sampled from a woman in her 30s with COVID-19, enrolled during active disease. The sample was peripheral blood.

CDR3 sequence (DNA): TGCGCCAGCAGCTTGACACAGCCCTATGGCTACACCTTC. Amino acids: CASSLTQPYGYTF. The chain is built from TRBV5-1 and TRBJ1-2, with D uncertain. Trimming left V 1 base short and J 4 bases short, with 8 bases between. CDR3 size: 13 residues. CDR1 and CDR2 (germline): SGHRS, YFSETQ.